These 20 T cell receptor beta chains were sequenced from one sample in a study of T cell responses to AZD1222 COVID-19 vaccine. Only in-frame clones appear in the TCRdb table, and some are missing; sequencing was by immunoSEQ multiplex PCR. The sample holds around 130,000 clones, more than 85% seen once. This material consisted of peripheral blood, taken on day 0 of AZD1222 vaccination. These receptor sequences come from an adult in good health.

This clone was detected once. This chain uses TRBV27 with TRBJ1-1; 7 nucleotides agree with TRBD1. Per the germline V gene, CDR1 is MNHEY and CDR2 is SMNVEV (reference sequence). V shed 6 bases and J 11 bases; nucleotides not matched to a gene: 15. This CDR3 contains 14 residues. The CDR3, as DNA: TGTGCCAGCAGGCCCCCTTTGAGACAGGGATCCGCTTTCTTT. It encodes CASRPPLRQGSAFF.

The chain joins TRBV3-1 (or the pseudogene TRBV3-2) to TRBJ2-5; weak D call: TRBD2 (6 bases). Germline lookup yields CDR1 LGHDT and CDR2 YNNKEL (reference sequence). The CDR3 loop spans 13 amino acids. V lost 7 bases, J lost 2 bases, and 11 bases lay in between. The CDR3 here is CASTPRGQETQYF. The CDR3 DNA follows: TGTGCCAGCACTCCTCGGGGGCAAGAGACCCAGTACTTC.

The chain recombines TRBV10-3 with TRBJ1-3; D not resolved. Per the germline V gene, CDR1 is ENHRY and CDR2 is SYGVKD. The CDR3 sequence is 14 residues long. V lost 5 bases to trimming and J lost 0 bases, with 8 bases between them. Written as DNA, the CDR3 is TGTGCCATCAGTCCGGACCTCTCTGGAAACACCATATATTTT. This sequence encodes CAISPDLSGNTIYF.

This clone was picked up one time. The chain combines TRBV19 with TRBJ1-1; 7 bases are shared with TRBD1. With V trimmed by 8 bases and J by 5 bases, 8 bases remained unmatched. This CDR3 spans 13 amino acids. Germline V gene sequence: CDR1 LNHDA, CDR2 SQIVND (reference sequence). The CDR3 loop reads CASGSGGWTEAFF. CDR3 DNA sequence: TGTGCCAGTGGTTCAGGGGGATGGACTGAAGCTTTCTTT. The variable domain in full, with the rest retrieved from reference TRBV19 and TRBJ1-1, is DGGITQSPKYLFRKEGQNVTLSCEQNLNHDAMYWYRQDPGQGLRLIYYSQIVNDFQKGDIAEGYSVSREKKESFPLTVTSAQKNPTAFYLCASGSGGWTEAFFGQGTRLTVV.

This chain links TRBV7-9 with TRBJ2-5; D unresolved. The CDR3 loop spans 14 amino acids. CDR1 SEHNR and CDR2 FQNEAQ come from the germline V gene (reference sequence). Trimming took off 3 bases at V and 1 base at J, with 9 bases between the two ends. CDR3: CASSFGNTQETQYF. CDR3 nucleotide sequence: TGTGCCAGCAGCTTTGGTAACACCCAAGAGACCCAGTACTTC.

The chain couples TRBV7-8 to TRBJ2-7; weak D call: TRBD1 (7 bases). The ends were cut back, 1 base at V and 1 base at J, with 14 bases in the middle. This CDR3 has 16 amino acids. Germline V gene data show CDR1 as SGHVS and CDR2 as FQNEAQ. In DNA form, the CDR3 reads TGTGCCAGCAGCTTAGGTGGAGGGGGCTTGTCCTACGAGCAGTACTTC. Amino acid sequence: CASSLGGGGLSYEQYF. Variable domain in full (rest from reference TRBV7-8 and TRBJ2-7): GAGVSQSPRYKVAKRGQDVALRCDPISGHVSLFWYQQALGQGPEFLTYFQNEAQLDKSGLPSDRFFAERPEGSVSTLKIQRTQQEDSAVYLCASSLGGGGLSYEQYFGPGTRLTVT.

The chain combines TRBV7-9 with TRBJ2-7; possibly TRBD1 for D (6 bases). Germline CDR1 is SEHNR and CDR2 is FQNEAQ (reference sequence). V was pared by 5 bases and J by 5 bases, with 19 bases between. The CDR3 is 15 residues long. The chain's CDR3 is CASSAAAQGSHEQYF. For the CDR3, the DNA is TGTGCCAGCAGCGCAGCGGCACAGGGTTCCCACGAGCAGTACTTC.

The gene calls are TRBV6-1 and TRBJ1-1, with D perhaps matching TRBD1 (6 bases). This CDR3 spans 14 amino acids. The V and J ends lost 3 bases and 5 bases respectively, with 13 bases between them. Per germline, CDR1 MNHNS and CDR2 SASEGT. The CDR3 nucleotides read TGTGCCAGCAGTGATATGGGGGCGCGGACTGAAGCTTTCTTT. Translated: CASSDMGARTEAFF.

V usage is TRBV6-5 and J usage is TRBJ1-1; D gene uncertain. The CDR3 is 11 amino acids. Germline-derived CDR1 and CDR2 are MNHEY and SVGAGI. The V and J ends lost 8 bases and 1 base respectively, with 5 bases between them. In DNA form, the CDR3 reads TGTGCCAGCGGCGCGAACACTGAAGCTTTCTTT. This sequence encodes CASGANTEAFF.

The genes are TRBV28 and TRBJ2-1; 10 bases line up with TRBD2. Germline-derived CDR1 and CDR2 are MDHEN and SYDVKM. There are 16 residues in the CDR3. J lost 9 bases, V lost 2 bases, and 10 bases had no gene match. Here the CDR3 reads CASSLRPSGRRSEQFF. The CDR3 nucleotides are TGTGCCAGCAGTTTACGTCCTAGCGGGAGACGGTCTGAGCAGTTCTTC.

The V call is TRBV12-3 or TRBV12-4, the J call TRBJ2-7; 8 bases align to TRBD1. Trimming took 5 bases from V and 2 from J; bases not matched to a gene: 2. The CDR3 loop spans 13 amino acids. The CDR3 nucleotides read TGTGCCAGCAGTGGGGACAGGACCTACGAGCAGTACTTC. As protein: CASSGDRTYEQYF.

The chain joins TRBV7-3 to TRBJ2-2; D gene unclear. The V and J ends lost 2 bases and 2 bases respectively, with 12 bases between them. The CDR3 loop spans 16 amino acids. CDR1 is SGHTA, CDR2 FQGTGA, per germline. The CDR3 coding sequence is TGTGCCAGCAGCTTAGGCCTAATATCAAACACCGGGGAGCTGTTTTTT. This gives the protein CASSLGLISNTGELFF. Drawing the rest from reference TRBV7-3 and TRBJ2-2, the complete variable domain is GAGVSQTPSNKVTEKGKYVELRCDPISGHTALYWYRQSLGQGPEFLIYFQGTGAADDSGLPNDRFFAVRPEGSVSTLKIQRTERGDSAVYLCASSLGLISNTGELFFGEGSRLTVL.

The CDR3 DNA is TGTGCCAGCAGTTACTCGACAGGGGGCGGGAATTCACCCCTCCACTTT. Translation: CASSYSTGGGNSPLHF. The chain combines TRBV6-5 with TRBJ1-6; 10 positions match TRBD1. Losses at the gene ends were 0 bases for V and 7 bases for J; bases not matched to a gene: 3. CDR3 size: 16 residues. Germline V gene lookup returns CDR1 MNHEY and CDR2 SVGAGI.

The chain combines TRBV27 with TRBJ1-5, with D hard to call. Looked up from germline, CDR1 is MNHEY and CDR2 is SMNVEV (reference sequence). The ends were cut back, 6 bases at V and 6 bases at J, with 12 bases in the middle. CDR3 length equals 13 residues. The DNA for the CDR3 is TGTGCCAGCAGCCCCACGAATGGTCAGCCCCAGCATTTT. The encoded protein is CASSPTNGQPQHF.

This chain uses TRBV5-1 with TRBJ2-7; a possible D gene is TRBD2 (6 bases). There are 13 residues in the CDR3. V shed 4 bases and J shed 4 bases, with 12 bases lying between them. Germline CDR1 SGHRS, CDR2 YFSETQ. The CDR3 DNA is TGCGCCAGCAGCCCGGGCGGGGCTTACGAGCAGTACTTC. It encodes CASSPGGAYEQYF.

V is TRBV4-2 and J is TRBJ2-2, with TRBD2 matching 7 bases. V lost 5 bases, J lost 6 bases, and 6 bases stayed unmatched. The CDR3 spans 14 residues. Germline lookup yields CDR1 LGHNA and CDR2 YNFKEQ. CDR3 sequence: CASSTGTMAGELFF. DNA for the CDR3: TGTGCCAGCAGCACCGGGACTATGGCCGGGGAGCTGTTTTTT.

This chain links TRBV5-1 with TRBJ2-7; 10 nucleotides match TRBD2. The CDR3 length is 16 residues. The germline CDR1 and CDR2 sequences are SGHRS and YFSETQ. Trimming removed 0 bases from V and 6 bases from J; junction bases left unmatched: 9. The CDR3: CASSLEVAGGLGEQYF. The CDR3 DNA follows: TGCGCCAGCAGCTTGGAAGTAGCGGGAGGACTAGGCGAGCAGTACTTC.

The chain employs TRBV2 and TRBJ1-2; TRBD1 is a possible D gene (5 bases). The V and J ends lost 3 bases and 8 bases respectively, with 13 bases between them. In germline, CDR1 is SNHLY, CDR2 FYNNEI. This CDR3 comprises 13 residues. The CDR3 DNA is TGTGCCAGCAGTGAGGGCTCAGGGATCGGCTACACCTTC. This sequence encodes CASSEGSGIGYTF.

The rearrangement links TRBV5-1 to TRBJ1-6, with D maybe TRBD1 (6 bases). Trimming removed 0 bases from V and 9 bases from J, with 13 bases in between. This CDR3 has 15 amino acids. The V gene's germline CDR1 is SGHRS and CDR2 YFSETQ. The chain's CDR3 is CASSLEQGRSSPLHF. Written as DNA, the CDR3 is TGCGCCAGCAGCTTGGAGCAGGGGAGGAGTTCACCCCTCCACTTT.

This clone was counted once. V usage is TRBV6-2 or TRBV6-3 and J usage is TRBJ1-2; the D gene is possibly TRBD1 (5 bases). V lost 2 bases, J lost 2 bases, and 15 bases lay in between. Germline V gene data show CDR1 as MNHEY and CDR2 as SVGEGT. The CDR3 has 16 amino acids. Here the CDR3 reads CASSYMGVRQNYGYTF. DNA of the CDR3: TGTGCCAGCAGTTACATGGGGGTCAGACAGAACTATGGCTACACCTTC.